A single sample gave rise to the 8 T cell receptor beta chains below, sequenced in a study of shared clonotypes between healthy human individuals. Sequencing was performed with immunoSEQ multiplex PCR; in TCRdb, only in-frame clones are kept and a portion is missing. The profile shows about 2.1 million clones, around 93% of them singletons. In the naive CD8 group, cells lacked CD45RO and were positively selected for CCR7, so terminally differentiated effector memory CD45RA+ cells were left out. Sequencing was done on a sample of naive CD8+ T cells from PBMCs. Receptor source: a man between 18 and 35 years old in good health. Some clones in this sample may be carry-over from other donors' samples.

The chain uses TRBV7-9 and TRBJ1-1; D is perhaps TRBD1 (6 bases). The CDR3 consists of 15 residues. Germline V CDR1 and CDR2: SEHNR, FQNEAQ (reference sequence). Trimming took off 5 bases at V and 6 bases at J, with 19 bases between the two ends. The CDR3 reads CASSPRGQGSPEAFF. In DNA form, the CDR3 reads TGTGCCAGCAGCCCTCGGGGGCAGGGTAGCCCTGAAGCTTTCTTT.

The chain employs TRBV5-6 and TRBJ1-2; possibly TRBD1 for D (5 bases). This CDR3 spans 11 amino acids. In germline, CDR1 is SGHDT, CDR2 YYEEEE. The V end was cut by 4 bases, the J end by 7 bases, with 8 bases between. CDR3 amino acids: CASSGGGGYTF. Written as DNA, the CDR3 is TGTGCCAGCAGCGGGGGTGGTGGCTACACCTTC. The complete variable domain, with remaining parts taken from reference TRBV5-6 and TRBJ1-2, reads DAGVTQSPTHLIKTRGQQVTLRCSPKSGHDTVSWYQQALGQGPQFIFQYYEEEERQRGNFPDRFSGHQFPNYSSELNVNALLLGDSALYLCASSGGGGYTFGSGTRLTVV.

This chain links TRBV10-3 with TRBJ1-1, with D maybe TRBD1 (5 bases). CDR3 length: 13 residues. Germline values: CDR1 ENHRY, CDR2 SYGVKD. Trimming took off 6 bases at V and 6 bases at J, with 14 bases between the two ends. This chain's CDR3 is CAISAQGYPEAFF. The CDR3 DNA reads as TGTGCCATCAGCGCCCAGGGTTACCCTGAAGCTTTCTTT.

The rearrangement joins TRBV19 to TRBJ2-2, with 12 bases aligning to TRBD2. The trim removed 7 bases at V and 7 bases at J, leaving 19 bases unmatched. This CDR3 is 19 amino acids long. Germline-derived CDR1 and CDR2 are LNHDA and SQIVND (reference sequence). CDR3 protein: CASTVSIPLAGGPIGELFF. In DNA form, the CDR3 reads TGTGCCAGTACCGTATCGATTCCCCTAGCGGGAGGGCCCATCGGGGAGCTGTTTTTT.

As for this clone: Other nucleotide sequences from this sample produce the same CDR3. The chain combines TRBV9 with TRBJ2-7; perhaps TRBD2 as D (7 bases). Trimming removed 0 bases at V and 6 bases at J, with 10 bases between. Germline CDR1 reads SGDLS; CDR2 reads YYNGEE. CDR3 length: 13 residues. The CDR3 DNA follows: TGTGCCAGCAGCGTAGCGGGGGGCGGCGAGCAGTACTTC. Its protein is CASSVAGGGEQYF.

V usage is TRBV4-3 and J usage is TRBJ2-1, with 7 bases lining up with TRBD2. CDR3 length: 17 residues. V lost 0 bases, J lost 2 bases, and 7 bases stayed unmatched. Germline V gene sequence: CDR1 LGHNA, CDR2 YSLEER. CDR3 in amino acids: CASSQDRAGVAYNEQFF. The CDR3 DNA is TGCGCCAGCAGCCAAGATCGCGCGGGAGTGGCCTACAATGAGCAGTTCTTC.

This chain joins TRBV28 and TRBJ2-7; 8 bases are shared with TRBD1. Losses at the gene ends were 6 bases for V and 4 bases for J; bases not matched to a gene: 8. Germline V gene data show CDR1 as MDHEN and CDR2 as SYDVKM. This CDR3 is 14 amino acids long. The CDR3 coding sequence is TGTGCCAGCAGGGACCAGGGGGCGGGTTACGAGCAGTACTTC. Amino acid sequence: CASRDQGAGYEQYF. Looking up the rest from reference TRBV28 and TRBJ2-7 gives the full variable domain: DVKVTQSSRYLVKRTGEKVFLECVQDMDHENMFWYRQDPGLGLRLIYFSYDVKMKEKGDIPEGYSVSREKKERFSLILESASTNQTSMYLCASRDQGAGYEQYFGPGTRLTVT.

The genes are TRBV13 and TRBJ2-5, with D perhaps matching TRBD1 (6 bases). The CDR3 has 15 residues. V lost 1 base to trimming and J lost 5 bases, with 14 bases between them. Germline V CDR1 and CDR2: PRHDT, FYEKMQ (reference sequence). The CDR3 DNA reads TGTGCCAGCAGCTTAGAGGCAGGGGCAACGGAGACCCAGTACTTC. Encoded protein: CASSLEAGATETQYF.